This TCR beta chain was found in a study of STAT5B mutations in CD4+ large granular lymphocyte leukemia. Study-wide context: Among healthy donors, a particular HLA allele went with more CDR3 'QG' motifs. Findings and caveats of the study: TRBV06-family usage was enriched in top patient clones (8/27) versus controls (2/35). Without putative leukemic clones, patient CD4-sorted repertoires remained more clonal than healthy CD4+ repertoires.

The germline gives CDR1 SNHLY, CDR2 FYNNEI. V was trimmed by 4 bases and J by 0 bases, leaving 5 bases between them. This CDR3 is built from 13 residues. The authors' processing: Lowest detectable productive clonotype frequency was 2.59 x 10-5. Profiled with immunoSEQ multiplex PCR; TCRdb holds only in-frame clones, not every one. D and trimming come from the DNA, and the V and J calls and clone size come from that table. The sample lists nearly 30,000 clones, around 80% occurring once. Points on this clone: Its antigen is not identified.

The chain has TRBV2 and TRBJ2-3; no reliable D call. Sequenced sample: CD4+ T cells from blood buffy coats. The clonotype comes from a human donor in good health. CDR3 protein: CASSVGSTDTQYF. The CDR3 DNA is TGTGCCAGCAGTGTAGGGAGCACAGATACGCAGTATTTT.